Below are 29 T cell receptor beta chains sequenced from a single sample in a study of early T cells in non-severe SARS-CoV-2 infection. TCRdb used MiXCR to reprocess the 5' RACE reads, holding one entry per CDR3 protein. The sample holds tens of thousands of distinct CDR3 sequences, 5.7% seen once. The sequenced sample was whole blood. These receptors all come from an adult who was a healthcare worker with PCR-confirmed SARS-CoV-2 infection or an uninfected control (not recorded which).

Ten or more counts support this clonotype. The V and J genes are TRBV29-1 and TRBJ2-7; perhaps TRBD1 as D (6 bases). Between the trimmed V and J ends, which lost 6 bases and 0 bases, there was a span of 12 bases. Germline V gene sequence: CDR1 SQVTM, CDR2 ANQGSEA. This CDR3 has 13 amino acids. CDR3 DNA: TGCAGCGTACTTACAGGGAACTCCTACGAGCAGTACTTC. Translation: CSVLTGNSYEQYF.

This clonotype was recorded many times. The J gene is TRBJ2-3, the V gene TRBV24-1; 13 bases align to TRBD2. The CDR3 runs 15 residues. Trimming removed 4 bases from V and 8 bases from J; junction bases left unmatched: 5. Germline lookup yields CDR1 KGHDR and CDR2 SFDVKD. The CDR3 DNA is TGTGCCACCAGTGACGAGGGACTAGCGGGATCTACGCAGTATTTT. Translating gives CATSDEGLAGSTQYF.

This clonotype was seen repeatedly, ten times or more. The chain is built from TRBV4-3 and TRBJ2-1; D uncertain. Looked up from germline, CDR1 is LGHNA and CDR2 is YSLEER. The CDR3 sequence is 16 residues long. V lost 0 bases and J 3 bases, leaving 12 bases between the germline ends. CDR3 bases: TGCGCCAGCAGCCAAGAACGGGCGGAAATCTACAATGAGCAGTTCTTC. Its translation is CASSQERAEIYNEQFF.

This clonotype was found many times. This chain uses TRBV11-2 with TRBJ2-1; the match to TRBD2 covers 11 bases. CDR1 is SGHAT and CDR2 is FQNNGV in the germline V gene. The CDR3 covers 16 residues. Losses at the gene ends were 1 base for V and 9 bases for J; bases not matched to a gene: 8. The CDR3 coding sequence is TGTGCCAGCAGCTTAGCATACGGGACTAGCGGCTTTGAGCAGTTCTTC. This codes for CASSLAYGTSGFEQFF.

This clonotype was seen more than once but under ten times. Here the CDR3 DNA reads TGTGCCAGCAGTGACTACAGGGAAGTCAGGGCCAACGTCCTGACTTTC. Protein product: CASSDYREVRANVLTF. The chain joins TRBV6-5 to TRBJ2-6; a weak D match, TRBD1 (6 bases). CDR1 MNHEY and CDR2 SVGAGI come from the germline V gene. V was clipped by 5 bases and J by 5 bases, with 16 bases between them. The length of the CDR3 is 16 residues.

This clonotype was seen repeatedly, ten times or more. This sequence joins TRBV2 and TRBJ2-7, with D maybe TRBD2 (6 bases). This CDR3 contains 15 residues. Trimming took off 7 bases at V and 0 bases at J, with 16 bases between the two ends. Germline CDR1 is SNHLY and CDR2 is FYNNEI. The CDR3 is CASTAGTDSSYEQYV. The CDR3 DNA is TGTGCCAGCACCGCGGGGACGGATAGCTCCTACGAGCAGTACGTC.

This clonotype was seen at least ten times. CDR3 DNA sequence: TGTGCCAGCAGCACACCCCGACTAGCGGGAGCCACAGATACGCAGTATTTT. The encoded protein is CASSTPRLAGATDTQYF. The chain joins TRBV11-2 to TRBJ2-3; 12 bases match TRBD2. J gave up 2 bases and V 5 bases, and 8 bases lay outside the gene matches. CDR1 is SGHAT, CDR2 FQNNGV, per germline. There are 17 residues in the CDR3.

This clonotype was found many times. The V call is TRBV19, the J call TRBJ1-2; D ambiguous. This CDR3 region has 14 residues. Trimming cost V 5 bases and J 0 bases, with 10 bases left between them. CDR1 is LNHDA, CDR2 SQIVND, per germline (reference sequence). The CDR3, as DNA: TGTGCCAGTAGTTCGAGAGGGACTAACTATGGCTACACCTTC. Its protein is CASSSRGTNYGYTF.

Worth noting for this clonotype: This may arise from a read error, as a much more abundant clone is one base away. The chain recombines TRBV3-1 with TRBJ1-5, with D possibly matching TRBD1 (5 bases). This CDR3 spans 12 amino acids. Germline V gene sequence: CDR1 LGHDT, CDR2 YNNKEL (reference sequence). For the CDR3, the DNA is TGTGTCAGCAGTTCTCAGGGAGGACCCCAGCATTTT. Its translation: CVSSSQGGPQHF.

This clonotype was observed at least ten times. The rearrangement uses TRBV10-2 and TRBJ2-2; D call uncertain. V lost 8 bases, J lost 3 bases, and 13 bases lay in between. The CDR3 has 14 residues. CDR1 is WSHSY and CDR2 is SAAADI in the germline V gene. CDR3 in amino acids: CASARTVDTGELFF. Written as DNA, the CDR3 is TGCGCCAGCGCTCGGACGGTAGACACCGGGGAGCTGTTTTTT.

This clonotype has ten or more counts. The chain recombines TRBV30 with TRBJ2-1; D unresolved. The CDR3 has 11 residues. V was shortened by 0 bases and J by 9 bases, with 6 bases between the two germline ends. Germline assignment: CDR1 GTSNPN and CDR2 SVGIG (reference sequence). DNA of the CDR3: TGTGCCTGGAGTGTACTGGTTGAGCAGTTCTTC. This encodes CAWSVLVEQFF.

This clonotype was found many times. The chain recombines TRBV6-1 with TRBJ2-6; D is ambiguous. With 7 bases removed from V and 0 bases from J, the gap between germline ends came to 4 bases. CDR3 length: 13 amino acids. Germline V gene sequence: CDR1 MNHNS, CDR2 SASEGT. CDR3 residues: CASKISGANVLTF. For the CDR3, the DNA is TGTGCCAGCAAGATCTCTGGGGCCAACGTCCTGACTTTC.

The chain carries TRBV30 and TRBJ2-1; D is ambiguous. This CDR3 is built from 10 residues. Germline V gene data show CDR1 as GTSNPN and CDR2 as SVGIG (reference sequence). V lost 6 bases to trimming and J lost 6 bases, with 6 bases between them. CDR3 bases: TGTGCCTGCAGCCTCAATGAGCAGTTCTTC. Translating gives CACSLNEQFF.

In its sample, this clonotype was seen many times. V usage is TRBV7-9 and J usage is TRBJ2-1, with 10 bases that match TRBD2. Germline-derived CDR1 and CDR2 are SEHNR and FQNEAQ (reference sequence). J was trimmed by 7 bases and V by 5 bases; bases with no gene match: 8. The CDR3 contains 15 residues. CDR3 nucleotide sequence: TGTGCCAGCAGCCTACTAGCGGGGTCTCATAATGAGCAGTTCTTC. Its translation: CASSLLAGSHNEQFF.

This clonotype was seen ten or more times. The chain is built from TRBV4-3 and TRBJ1-1; D unclear. V was clipped by 0 bases and J by 1 base, with 3 bases between them. The CDR3 covers 13 residues. Per the germline V gene, CDR1 is LGHNA and CDR2 is YSLEER. The CDR3 DNA reads TGCGCCAGCAGCCAAGATCGGAACACTGAAGCTTTCTTT. Residues: CASSQDRNTEAFF.

This clonotype was detected many times. The gene calls are TRBV7-3 and TRBJ2-1; weak D call: TRBD2 (6 bases). CDR3 length: 17 residues. Germline V lookup: CDR1 SGHTA, CDR2 FQGTGA. V lost 4 bases to trimming and J lost 0 bases, with 16 bases between them. CDR3 sequence reads: CASSSPPGGSSYNEQFF. CDR3 DNA: TGTGCCAGCAGCTCCCCCCCTGGAGGGAGCTCCTACAATGAGCAGTTCTTC.

This clonotype showed up just a few times. The chain couples TRBV6-5 to TRBJ2-3, with D tentatively TRBD1 (6 bases). From germline, CDR1 is MNHEY and CDR2 SVGAGI. The CDR3 is made up of 15 amino acids. V lost 5 bases, J lost 3 bases, and 15 bases lay in between. CDR3 region: CASSAGVSRTDTQYF. CDR3 sequence (DNA): TGTGCCAGCAGTGCAGGGGTATCAAGGACAGATACGCAGTATTTT.

This chain joins TRBV7-9 and TRBJ1-5, with D unresolved. CDR1 is SEHNR, CDR2 FQNEAQ, per germline (reference sequence). The V gene lost 2 bases and the J gene lost 5 bases, with 10 bases spanning the gap. CDR3 length: 14 residues. The chain's CDR3 is CASSLNSGDQPQHF. DNA for the CDR3: TGTGCCAGCAGCTTAAACAGCGGGGATCAGCCCCAGCATTTT.

In this sample, this clonotype turned up many times. V gene TRBV12-3 or TRBV12-4 combines with J gene TRBJ2-5; possibly TRBD1 for D (6 bases). V lost 6 bases to trimming and J lost 7 bases, with 15 bases between them. The CDR3 loop spans 13 amino acids. In DNA form, the CDR3 reads TGTGCCAGCAGCCCAGGGCCCAGGGGGACCCAGTACTTC. Its protein is CASSPGPRGTQYF.

The J gene is TRBJ2-6, the V gene TRBV6-1; D gene unclear. This CDR3 spans 15 amino acids. V lost 6 bases, J lost 3 bases, and 12 bases lay in between. Per germline, CDR1 MNHNS and CDR2 SASEGT. For the CDR3, the DNA is TGTGCCAGCAGGATTGAGGCGTTTGGGGCCAACGTCCTGACTTTC. This codes for CASRIEAFGANVLTF.

In this sample, this clonotype turned up many times. The chain is built from TRBV20-1 and TRBJ2-3; 11 bases are shared with TRBD2. Germline values: CDR1 DFQATT, CDR2 SNEGSKA (reference sequence). V lost 6 bases to trimming and J lost 0 bases; unmatched junction nucleotides: 5. The CDR3 runs to 15 residues. CDR3 sequence (DNA): TGCAGTGCGCTCCGACTAGCGGGAAGCACAGATACGCAGTATTTT. As protein: CSALRLAGSTDTQYF.

This clonotype was picked up many times. This sequence joins TRBV11-2 and TRBJ2-5, with D hard to call. CDR3 length: 16 residues. Trimming stripped 5 bases from V and 1 base from J, with 17 bases between. Germline V lookup: CDR1 SGHAT, CDR2 FQNNGV. The CDR3 sequence: CASSPAAPIPQETQYF. CDR3 DNA: TGTGCCAGCAGCCCCGCGGCCCCGATCCCCCAAGAGACCCAGTACTTC.

In this sample, this clonotype turned up many times. CDR3 protein: CASSLPRGRLNTGELFF. The CDR3 nucleotides read TGTGCCAGCAGTTTACCCAGGGGGCGATTAAACACCGGGGAGCTGTTTTTT. The chain carries TRBV12-3 or TRBV12-4 and TRBJ2-2; 8 bases agree with TRBD1. CDR3 length: 17 amino acids. V dropped 2 bases and J dropped 2; count of bases not matched to a gene: 7.

This clonotype was observed at least ten times. The V call is TRBV11-2, the J call TRBJ2-2, with a weak D call TRBD2 (5 bases). The CDR3 is made up of 14 amino acids. Germline V gives CDR1 SGHAT, CDR2 FQNNGV. Trimming took off 0 bases at V and 4 bases at J, with 6 bases between the two ends. CDR3 region: CASSLEAATGELFF. The CDR3 coding sequence is TGTGCCAGCAGCTTAGAAGCGGCCACCGGGGAGCTGTTTTTT.

In its sample, this clonotype was seen a few times. The V call is TRBV5-1, the J call TRBJ1-2; D uncertain. Trimming removed 0 bases at V and 7 bases at J, with 16 bases between. Germline V gene data show CDR1 as SGHRS and CDR2 as YFSETQ. The CDR3 has 15 residues. The CDR3 loop reads CASSLGQAPRSGYTF. In nucleotides, the CDR3 is TGCGCCAGCAGCTTGGGGCAGGCGCCTAGAAGTGGCTACACCTTC.

This chain joins TRBV4-3 and TRBJ1-2, with D hard to call. The CDR3 totals 13 residues. Trimming left V 2 bases short and J 1 base short, with 5 bases between. Per germline, CDR1 LGHNA and CDR2 YSLEER. Here the CDR3 DNA reads TGCGCCAGCAGCCAAACGGATAACTATGGCTACACCTTC. Its protein is CASSQTDNYGYTF.

V usage is TRBV10-1 and J usage is TRBJ2-5; D is uncertain. In germline, CDR1 is WNHNN, CDR2 SYGVQD (reference sequence). This CDR3 has 15 amino acids. Trimming shortened V by 3 bases and J by 0 bases, and 11 bases separated the two germline ends. CDR3 residues: CASSETPADQETQYF. The CDR3 DNA follows: TGCGCCAGCAGTGAAACTCCGGCGGACCAAGAGACCCAGTACTTC.

Many counts were recorded for this clonotype. The CDR3 region is CAWSPRDEQYF. The CDR3 nucleotides read TGTGCCTGGAGTCCACGCGACGAGCAGTACTTC. This chain connects TRBV30 to TRBJ2-7; D is unresolved. The CDR3 covers 11 residues. Germline CDR1 GTSNPN, CDR2 SVGIG (reference sequence). V shed 2 bases and J shed 5 bases, with 7 bases lying between them.

This clonotype was detected ten times or more. This chain links TRBV7-9 with TRBJ2-1; no clear D. Germline loops: CDR1 SEHNR, CDR2 FQNEAQ (reference sequence). V was trimmed by 5 bases and J by 6 bases, leaving 11 bases between them. The CDR3 covers 13 residues. The CDR3 region is CASSRSLPNEQFF. The CDR3 DNA is TGTGCCAGCAGCCGGAGCCTCCCCAATGAGCAGTTCTTC.